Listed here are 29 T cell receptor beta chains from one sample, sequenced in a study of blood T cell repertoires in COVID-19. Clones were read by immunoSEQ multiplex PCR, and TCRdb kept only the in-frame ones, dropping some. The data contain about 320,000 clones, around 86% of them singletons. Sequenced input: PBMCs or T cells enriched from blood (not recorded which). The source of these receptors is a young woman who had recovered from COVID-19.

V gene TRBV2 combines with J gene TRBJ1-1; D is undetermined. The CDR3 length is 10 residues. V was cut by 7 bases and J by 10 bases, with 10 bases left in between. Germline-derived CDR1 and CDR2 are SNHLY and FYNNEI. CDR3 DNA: TGTGCCAGCACGCAGTGGGCAGCTTTCTTT. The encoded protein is CASTQWAAFF.

CDR3 in amino acids: CASSLDGQGAMRTEAFF. Here the CDR3 DNA reads TGTGCCAGCAGTTTGGACGGACAGGGGGCGATGAGGACTGAAGCTTTCTTT. The chain joins TRBV27 to TRBJ1-1; 11 nucleotides align to TRBD1. Germline V gene data show CDR1 as MNHEY and CDR2 as SMNVEV (reference sequence). J was trimmed by 5 bases and V by 3 bases; bases with no gene match: 11. The CDR3 consists of 17 residues.

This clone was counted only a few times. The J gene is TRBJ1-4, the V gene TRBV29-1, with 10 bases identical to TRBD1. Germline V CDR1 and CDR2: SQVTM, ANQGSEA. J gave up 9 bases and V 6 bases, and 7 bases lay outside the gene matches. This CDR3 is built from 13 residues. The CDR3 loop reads CSVFGTGVQKLFF. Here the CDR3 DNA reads TGCAGCGTCTTCGGGACAGGGGTTCAAAAACTGTTTTTT.

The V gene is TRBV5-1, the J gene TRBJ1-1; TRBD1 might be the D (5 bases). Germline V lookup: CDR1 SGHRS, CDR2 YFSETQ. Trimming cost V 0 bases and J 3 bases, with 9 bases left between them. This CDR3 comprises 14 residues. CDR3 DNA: TGCGCCAGCAGCTTGGGGGGCGGGGACACTGAAGCTTTCTTT. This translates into CASSLGGGDTEAFF.

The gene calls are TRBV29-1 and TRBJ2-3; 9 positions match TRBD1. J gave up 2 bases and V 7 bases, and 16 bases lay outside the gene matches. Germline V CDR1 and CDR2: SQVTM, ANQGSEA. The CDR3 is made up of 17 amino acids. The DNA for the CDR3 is TGCAGCGATAACAGGGGGCAGGAGGTCGCGGCCACAGATACGCAGTATTTT. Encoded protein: CSDNRGQEVAATDTQYF.

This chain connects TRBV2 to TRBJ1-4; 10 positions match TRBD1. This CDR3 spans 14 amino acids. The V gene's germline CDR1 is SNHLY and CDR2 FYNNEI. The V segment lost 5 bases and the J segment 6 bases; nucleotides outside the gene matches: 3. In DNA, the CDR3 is TGTGCCAGCAGTCTCGACAGGGGGCATGAAAAACTGTTTTTT. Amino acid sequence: CASSLDRGHEKLFF.

The CDR3 bases are TGTGCCAGTAGTCCTCTCGGGGGGGGAAACGCTGAAAAACTGTTTTTT. As protein: CASSPLGGGNAEKLFF. J is TRBJ1-4 and V is TRBV19, with D maybe TRBD1 (5 bases). Germline V lookup: CDR1 LNHDA, CDR2 SQIVND (reference sequence). Trimming took off 5 bases at V and 7 bases at J, with 20 bases between the two ends. The length of the CDR3 is 16 residues.

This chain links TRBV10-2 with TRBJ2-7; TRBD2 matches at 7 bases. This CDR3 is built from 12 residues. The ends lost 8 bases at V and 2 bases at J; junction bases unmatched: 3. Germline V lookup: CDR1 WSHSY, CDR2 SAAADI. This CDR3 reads CASQRETYEQYF. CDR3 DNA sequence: TGCGCCAGCCAGCGGGAAACCTACGAGCAGTACTTC.

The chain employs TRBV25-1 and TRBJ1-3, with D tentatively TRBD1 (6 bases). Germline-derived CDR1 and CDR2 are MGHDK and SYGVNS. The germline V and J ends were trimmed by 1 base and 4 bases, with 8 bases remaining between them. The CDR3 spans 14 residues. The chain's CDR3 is CASSEFGTGNTIYF. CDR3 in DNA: TGTGCCAGCAGTGAATTTGGGACAGGAAACACCATATATTTT. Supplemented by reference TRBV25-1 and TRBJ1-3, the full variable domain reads EADIYQTPRYLVIGTGKKITLECSQTMGHDKMYWYQQDPGMELHLIHYSYGVNSTEKGDLSSESTVSRIRTEHFPLTLESARPSHTSQYLCASSEFGTGNTIYFGEGSWLTVV.

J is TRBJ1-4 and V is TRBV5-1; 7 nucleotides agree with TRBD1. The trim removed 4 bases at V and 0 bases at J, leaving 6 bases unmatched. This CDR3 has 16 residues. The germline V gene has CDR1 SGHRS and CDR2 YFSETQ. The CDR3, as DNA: TGCGCCAGCAGCCCCGGGACAGAATCAACTAATGAAAAACTGTTTTTT. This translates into CASSPGTESTNEKLFF.

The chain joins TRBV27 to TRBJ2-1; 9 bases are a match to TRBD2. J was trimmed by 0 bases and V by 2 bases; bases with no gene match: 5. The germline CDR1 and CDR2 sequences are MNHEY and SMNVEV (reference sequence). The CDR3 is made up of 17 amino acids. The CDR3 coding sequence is TGTGCCAGCAGTTTACGTAGCGGGGGCCTCTCCTACAATGAGCAGTTCTTC. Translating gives CASSLRSGGLSYNEQFF.

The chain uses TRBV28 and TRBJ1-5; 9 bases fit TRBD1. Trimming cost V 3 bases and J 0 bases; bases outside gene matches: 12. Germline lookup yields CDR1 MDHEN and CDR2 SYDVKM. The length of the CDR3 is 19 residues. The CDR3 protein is CASSFSGQGNVYSNQPQHF. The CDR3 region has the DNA TGTGCCAGCAGTTTTTCCGGACAGGGGAACGTCTATAGCAATCAGCCCCAGCATTTT.

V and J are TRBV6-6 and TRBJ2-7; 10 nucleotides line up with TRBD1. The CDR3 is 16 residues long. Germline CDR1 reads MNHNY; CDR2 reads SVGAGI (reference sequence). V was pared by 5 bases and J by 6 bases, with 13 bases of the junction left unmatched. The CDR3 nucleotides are TGTGCCAGCAGTCTTAGCCTCCGGGACAGGGGACTCGAGCAGTACTTC. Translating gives CASSLSLRDRGLEQYF.

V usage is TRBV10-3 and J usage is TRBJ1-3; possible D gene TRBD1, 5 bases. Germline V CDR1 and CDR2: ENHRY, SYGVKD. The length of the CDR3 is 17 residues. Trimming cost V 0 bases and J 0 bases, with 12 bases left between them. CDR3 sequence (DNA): TGTGCCATCAGTGAGTCGTTGCGGCAGGGCTCTGGAAACACCATATATTTT. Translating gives CAISESLRQGSGNTIYF.

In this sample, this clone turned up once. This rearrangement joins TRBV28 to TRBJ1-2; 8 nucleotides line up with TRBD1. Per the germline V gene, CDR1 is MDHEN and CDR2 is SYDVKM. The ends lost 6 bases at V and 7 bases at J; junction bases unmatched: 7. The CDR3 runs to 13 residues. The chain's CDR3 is CASRDREKPGYTF. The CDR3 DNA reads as TGTGCCAGCAGGGACAGGGAAAAACCTGGCTACACCTTC.

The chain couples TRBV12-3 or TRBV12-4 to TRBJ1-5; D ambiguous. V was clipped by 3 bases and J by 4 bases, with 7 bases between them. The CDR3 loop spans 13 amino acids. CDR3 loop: CASSLRENQPQHF. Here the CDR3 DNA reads TGTGCCAGCAGTTTGCGGGAAAATCAGCCCCAGCATTTT.

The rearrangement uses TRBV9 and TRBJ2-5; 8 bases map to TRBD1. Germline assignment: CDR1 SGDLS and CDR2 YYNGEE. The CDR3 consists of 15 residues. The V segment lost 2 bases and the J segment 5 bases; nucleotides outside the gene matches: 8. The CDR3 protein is CASSVSRGRAETQYF. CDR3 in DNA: TGTGCCAGCAGCGTTAGCAGGGGGCGGGCGGAGACCCAGTACTTC.

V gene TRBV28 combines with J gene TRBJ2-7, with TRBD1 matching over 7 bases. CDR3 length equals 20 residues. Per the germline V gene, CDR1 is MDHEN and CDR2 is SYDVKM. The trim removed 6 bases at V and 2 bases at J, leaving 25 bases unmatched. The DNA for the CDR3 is TGTGCCAGCAGGCCCCCGGCCAAGGTGCGCCCCGGGACAGAGCCCTACGAGCAGTACTTC. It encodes CASRPPAKVRPGTEPYEQYF.

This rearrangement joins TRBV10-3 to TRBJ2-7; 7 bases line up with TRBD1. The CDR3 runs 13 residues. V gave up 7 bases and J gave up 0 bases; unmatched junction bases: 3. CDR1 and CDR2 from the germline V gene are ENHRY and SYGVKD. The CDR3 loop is CAIIGTASYEQYF. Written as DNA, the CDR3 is TGTGCCATCATTGGGACAGCCTCCTACGAGCAGTACTTC.

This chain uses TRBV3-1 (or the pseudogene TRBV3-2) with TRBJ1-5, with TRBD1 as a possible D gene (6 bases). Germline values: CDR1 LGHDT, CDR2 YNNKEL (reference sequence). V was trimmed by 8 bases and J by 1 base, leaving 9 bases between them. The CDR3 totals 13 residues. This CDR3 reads CASGQGSNQPQHF. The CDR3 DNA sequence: TGTGCCAGCGGTCAGGGGAGCAATCAGCCCCAGCATTTT.

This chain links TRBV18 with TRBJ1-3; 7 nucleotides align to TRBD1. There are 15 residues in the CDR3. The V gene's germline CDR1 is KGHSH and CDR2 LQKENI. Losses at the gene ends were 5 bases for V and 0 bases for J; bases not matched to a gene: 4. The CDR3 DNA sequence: TGTGCCAGCTCATTAACAGGGGCCTCTGGAAACACCATATATTTT. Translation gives CASSLTGASGNTIYF.

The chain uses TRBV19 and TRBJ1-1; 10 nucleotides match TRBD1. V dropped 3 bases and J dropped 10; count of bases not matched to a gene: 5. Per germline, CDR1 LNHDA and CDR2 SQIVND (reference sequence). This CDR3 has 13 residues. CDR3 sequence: CASSITGDRGAFF. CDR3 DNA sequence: TGTGCCAGTAGTATCACGGGGGACAGGGGAGCTTTCTTT.

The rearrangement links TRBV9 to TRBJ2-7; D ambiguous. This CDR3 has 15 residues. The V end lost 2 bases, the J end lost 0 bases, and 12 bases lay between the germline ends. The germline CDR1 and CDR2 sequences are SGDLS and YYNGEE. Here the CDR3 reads CASSVDWPFSYEQYF. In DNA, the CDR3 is TGTGCCAGCAGCGTCGATTGGCCCTTCTCCTACGAGCAGTACTTC. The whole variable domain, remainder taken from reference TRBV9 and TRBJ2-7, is DSGVTQTPKHLITATGQRVTLRCSPRSGDLSVYWYQQSLDQGLQFLIQYYNGEERAKGNILERFSAQQFPDLHSELNLSSLELGDSALYFCASSVDWPFSYEQYFGPGTRLTVT.

CDR3 sequence: CASSPGGGALQETQYF. CDR3 in DNA: TGCGCCAGCAGCCCCGGGGGAGGCGCCCTCCAAGAGACCCAGTACTTC. The rearrangement uses TRBV5-1 and TRBJ2-5; possible D gene TRBD2, 6 bases. V lost 4 bases and J lost 1, with 17 bases in between. The germline V gene encodes CDR1 SGHRS and CDR2 YFSETQ. The CDR3 consists of 16 residues.

The CDR3 DNA reads TGTGCCAGCACCCCGCAGACAGGGAATGGCTACACCTTC. The encoded protein is CASTPQTGNGYTF. The chain has TRBV7-2 and TRBJ1-2; TRBD1 matches at 7 bases. The CDR3 runs to 13 residues. With V trimmed by 7 bases and J by 6 bases, 8 bases remained unmatched. Germline V gene lookup returns CDR1 SGHTA and CDR2 FQGNSA.

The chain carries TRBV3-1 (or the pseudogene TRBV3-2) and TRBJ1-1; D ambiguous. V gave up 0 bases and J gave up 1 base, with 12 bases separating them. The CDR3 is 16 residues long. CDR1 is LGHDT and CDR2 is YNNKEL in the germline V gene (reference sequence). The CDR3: CASSQEQHIKNTEAFF. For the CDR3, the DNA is TGTGCCAGCAGCCAAGAACAACATATCAAGAACACTGAAGCTTTCTTT.

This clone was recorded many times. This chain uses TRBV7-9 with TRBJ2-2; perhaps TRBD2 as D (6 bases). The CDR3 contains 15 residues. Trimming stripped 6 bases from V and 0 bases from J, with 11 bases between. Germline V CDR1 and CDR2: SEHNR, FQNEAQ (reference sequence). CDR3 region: CASREGGANTGELFF. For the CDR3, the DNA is TGTGCCAGCAGAGAAGGCGGGGCGAACACCGGGGAGCTGTTTTTT.

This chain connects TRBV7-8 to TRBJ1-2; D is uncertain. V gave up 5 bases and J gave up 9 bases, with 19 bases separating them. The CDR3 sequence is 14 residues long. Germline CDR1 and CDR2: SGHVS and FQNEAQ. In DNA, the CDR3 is TGTGCCAGCAGCCCCCTTCCGCCGGGATCGCGCTACACCTTC. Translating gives CASSPLPPGSRYTF.

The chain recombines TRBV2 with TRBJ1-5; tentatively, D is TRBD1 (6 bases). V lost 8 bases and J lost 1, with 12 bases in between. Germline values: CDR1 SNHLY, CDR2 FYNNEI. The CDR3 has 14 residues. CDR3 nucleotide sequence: TGTGCCAGCCGAACAGGGTTAAGCAATCAGCCCCAGCATTTT. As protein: CASRTGLSNQPQHF.